The 9 T cell receptor beta chains in this list originate from one sample, sequenced in a study of OX40 agonist ivuxolimab in advanced cancers. Produced via immunoSEQ multiplex PCR; TCRdb's table is partial and in-frame only. The sample has 45,000 to 60,000 clones; 90% to 95% are singletons. Sequencing used CD4+ or CD8+ T cells sorted from blood, obtained in a trial of the OX40 agonist ivuxolimab. Every receptor here comes from an adult with an advanced solid tumor such as melanoma, head and neck, liver or kidney cancer.

Turning to this clone: Different DNA sequences within this sample yield the same CDR3. The chain links TRBV6-5 to TRBJ2-7, with 8 bases matching TRBD2. The CDR3 totals 13 residues. Germline trimming cut 2 bases from V and 3 bases from J; bases unmatched to any gene: 0. Germline assignment: CDR1 MNHEY and CDR2 SVGAGI. This chain's CDR3 is CASSYGTSYEQYF. The CDR3 nucleotides read TGTGCCAGCAGTTACGGGACTAGCTACGAGCAGTACTTC.

This clone was detected only once. V gene TRBV19 combines with J gene TRBJ1-1; D is perhaps TRBD1 (5 bases). The CDR3 totals 14 residues. The germline gives CDR1 LNHDA, CDR2 SQIVND (reference sequence). V was shortened by 2 bases and J by 1 base, with 8 bases between the two germline ends. This chain's CDR3 is CASSITGGNTEAFF. In DNA form, the CDR3 reads TGTGCCAGTAGTATAACAGGAGGGAACACTGAAGCTTTCTTT.

The genes are TRBV5-1 and TRBJ1-5; no clear D gene. Looked up from germline, CDR1 is SGHRS and CDR2 is YFSETQ. This CDR3 contains 13 residues. The V and J ends lost 4 bases and 4 bases respectively, with 9 bases between them. In DNA, the CDR3 is TGCGCCAGCAGCATACGCTCGAATCAGCCCCAGCATTTT. Translated, it gives CASSIRSNQPQHF.

J is TRBJ2-7 and V is TRBV2; TRBD1 aligns across 7 bases. This CDR3 comprises 16 residues. Germline V lookup: CDR1 SNHLY, CDR2 FYNNEI. Trimming at V came to 2 bases and at J to 3 bases, leaving 10 bases not matched to a gene. In nucleotides, the CDR3 is TGTGCCAGCAGTGAATACAGGGGAGAGTTGGGCTACGAGCAGTACTTC. Residues: CASSEYRGELGYEQYF.

The chain carries TRBV28 and TRBJ1-6, with D hard to call. Germline CDR1 and CDR2: MDHEN and SYDVKM. The CDR3 is 12 amino acids. Trimming left V 6 bases short and J 14 bases short, with 14 bases between. The CDR3 region is CASSHGVGTLHF. For the CDR3, the DNA is TGTGCCAGCAGCCATGGGGTCGGCACCCTCCACTTT.

The chain has TRBV7-2 and TRBJ1-1; D is ambiguous. Trimming shortened V by 6 bases and J by 4 bases, and 12 bases separated the two germline ends. CDR1 is SGHTA, CDR2 FQGNSA, per germline. CDR3 length: 13 residues. CDR3 DNA: TGTGCCAGCAGGATTGGGCGGATCACTGAAGCTTTCTTT. Translated: CASRIGRITEAFF.

V gene TRBV27 combines with J gene TRBJ2-5; 7 bases are shared with TRBD2. J lost 7 bases, V lost 4 bases, and 9 bases had no gene match. The CDR3 sequence is 14 residues long. CDR1 and CDR2 from the germline V gene are MNHEY and SMNVEV (reference sequence). CDR3 coding DNA: TGTGCCAGCAGTTGGGAGGGGCGGCCCGGGACCCAGTACTTC. It yields the protein CASSWEGRPGTQYF.

CDR3 coding DNA: TGTGCCAGCAGCGCGGGGGGGACTAGCTGGGAGCAGTTCTTC. Its protein product is CASSAGGTSWEQFF. The chain has TRBV9 and TRBJ2-1; 9 bases map to TRBD2. With V trimmed by 3 bases and J by 10 bases, 8 bases remained unmatched. CDR3 size: 14 residues. Germline values: CDR1 SGDLS, CDR2 YYNGEE.

In its sample, this clone was seen once. The chain couples TRBV6-5 to TRBJ2-7, with D possibly matching TRBD2 (5 bases). The germline CDR1 and CDR2 sequences are MNHEY and SVGAGI. This CDR3 is 15 amino acids long. V gave up 6 bases and J gave up 2 bases, with 17 bases separating them. The CDR3 sequence: CASSSPLRATYEQYF. The CDR3 DNA reads as TGTGCCAGCAGCTCTCCCCTGCGGGCCACCTACGAGCAGTACTTC.